The sequence of this T cell receptor (beta chain) was determined in a study of blood T cell dynamics during melanoma immunotherapy. In the study overall: Metastatic melanoma patients received first-line pembrolizumab or nivolumab plus ipilimumab. Study conclusions and caveats: The study could not tell melanoma-specific clones from general immune activation.

The protocol was immunoSEQ multiplex PCR, while the TCRdb copy is restricted to in-frame clones and leaves out a portion. The sample holds 6,000 or so clones, roughly 82% seen once. V gave up 0 bases and J gave up 2 bases, with 18 bases separating them. The CDR3 has 17 residues. CDR1 and CDR2 (germline): GTSNPN, SVGIG (reference sequence). Points on this clone: Its antigen is not identified.

The time point was: week 3, after first cycle of checkpoint inhibitor. One draw preceded checkpoint blockade; another followed its first cycle at week 3. Disease control meant complete response, partial response or stable disease at 12 weeks. The material was blood, obtained from a patient treated with checkpoint blockade. This receptor was identified in a human donor with melanoma. Some clones in this sample may be carry-over from other donors' samples. The chain combines TRBV30 with TRBJ2-3; no clear D gene. In nucleotides, the CDR3 is TGTGCCTGGAGTGTAAGGTTCGGCAGGACCTACACAGATACGCAGTATTTT. Protein product: CAWSVRFGRTYTDTQYF.